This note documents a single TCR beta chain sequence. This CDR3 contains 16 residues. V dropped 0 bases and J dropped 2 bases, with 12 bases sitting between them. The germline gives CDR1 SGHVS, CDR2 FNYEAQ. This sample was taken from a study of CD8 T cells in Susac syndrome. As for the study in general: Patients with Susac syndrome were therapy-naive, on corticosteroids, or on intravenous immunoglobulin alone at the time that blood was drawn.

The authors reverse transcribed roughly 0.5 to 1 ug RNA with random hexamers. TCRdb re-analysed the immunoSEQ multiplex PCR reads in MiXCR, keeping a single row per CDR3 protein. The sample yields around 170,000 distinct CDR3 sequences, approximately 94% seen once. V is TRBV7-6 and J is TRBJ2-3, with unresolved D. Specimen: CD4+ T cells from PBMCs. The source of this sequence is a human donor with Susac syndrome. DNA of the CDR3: TGTGCCAGCAGCTTAGCGGGGTATTCATCCACAGATACGCAGTATTTT. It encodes CASSLAGYSSTDTQYF.